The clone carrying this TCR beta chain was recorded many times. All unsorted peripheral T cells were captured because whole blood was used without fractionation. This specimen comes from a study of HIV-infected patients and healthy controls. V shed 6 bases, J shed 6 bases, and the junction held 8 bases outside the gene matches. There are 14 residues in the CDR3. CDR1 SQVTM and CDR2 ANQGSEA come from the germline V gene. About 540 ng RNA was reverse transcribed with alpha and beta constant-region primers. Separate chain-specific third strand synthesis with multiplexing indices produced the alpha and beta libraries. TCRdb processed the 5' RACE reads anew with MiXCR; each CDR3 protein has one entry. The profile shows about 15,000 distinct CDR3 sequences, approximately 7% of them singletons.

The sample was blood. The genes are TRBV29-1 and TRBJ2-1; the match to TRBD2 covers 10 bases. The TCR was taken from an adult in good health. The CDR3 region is CSVQAGGPGNEQFF. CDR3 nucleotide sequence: TGCAGCGTCCAAGCGGGAGGGCCGGGCAATGAGCAGTTCTTC.